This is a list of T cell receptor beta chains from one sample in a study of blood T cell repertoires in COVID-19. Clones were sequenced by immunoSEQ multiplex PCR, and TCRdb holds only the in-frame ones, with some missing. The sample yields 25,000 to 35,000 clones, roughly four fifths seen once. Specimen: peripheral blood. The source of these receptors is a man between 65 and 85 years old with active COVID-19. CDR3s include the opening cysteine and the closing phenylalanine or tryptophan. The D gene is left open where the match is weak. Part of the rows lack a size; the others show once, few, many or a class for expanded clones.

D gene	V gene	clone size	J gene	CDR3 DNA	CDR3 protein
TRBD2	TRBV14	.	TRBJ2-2	TGTGCCAGCAGCCAAGATCTACTAGCGGGAGTGGTCGGGGAGCTGTTTTTT	CASSQDLLAGVVGELFF
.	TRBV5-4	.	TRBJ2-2	TGTGCCAGCAGCCAAGGGGCCGGGGAGCTGTTTTTT	CASSQGAGELFF
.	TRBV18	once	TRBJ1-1	TGTGCCAGCTCACCAAGACAGGACCCGGGGACTGAAGCTTTCTTT	CASSPRQDPGTEAFF
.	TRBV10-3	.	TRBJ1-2	TGTGCCATCAGTGAGGCGGCAGGGATCTATGGCTACACCTTC	CAISEAAGIYGYTF
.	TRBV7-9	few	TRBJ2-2	TGTGCCAGCAGCTTAGTCGGCAGGGTCACCGGGGAGCTGTTTTTT	CASSLVGRVTGELFF
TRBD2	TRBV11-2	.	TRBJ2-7	TGTGCCAGCAGCTTAGACGGGGGGGGCCCCTACGAGCAGTACTTC	CASSLDGGGPYEQYF
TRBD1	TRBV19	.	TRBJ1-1	TGTGCCAGTAGTCCGGGACAGGGTAACGAAGCTTTCTTT	CASSPGQGNEAFF
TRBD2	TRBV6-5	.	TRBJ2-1	TGTGCCAGCAGAATCGGGACTAGCGGGATTAGTGAGCAGTTCTTC	CASRIGTSGISEQFF
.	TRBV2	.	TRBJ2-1	TGTGCCAGCCGACTTAGCTCCTACAATGAGCAGTTCTTC	CASRLSSYNEQFF
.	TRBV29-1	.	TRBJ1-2	TGCAGCGTTGAAGGCGCGACTGACTATGGCTACACCTTC	CSVEGATDYGYTF
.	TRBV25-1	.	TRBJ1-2	TGTGCCAGCAGTGTGGCGGGGTATGGGGAGGGCTACACCTTC	CASSVAGYGEGYTF
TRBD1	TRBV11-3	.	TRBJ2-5	TGTGCCAGCAGCCGGCGGGACAGGGGAGGGGAGACCCAGTACTTC	CASSRRDRGGETQYF
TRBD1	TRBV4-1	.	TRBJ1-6	TGCGCCAGCAGCCAAGGGACAGGTTTAAATTCACCCCTCCACTTT	CASSQGTGLNSPLHF
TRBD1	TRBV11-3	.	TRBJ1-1	TGTGCCAGCAGTCTCACCGGACAGGGAGGGACTGAAGCTTTCTTT	CASSLTGQGGTEAFF
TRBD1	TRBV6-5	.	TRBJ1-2	TGTGCCAGCAGTACCCCGGGACAGGTCGGTGGCTACACCTTC	CASSTPGQVGGYTF
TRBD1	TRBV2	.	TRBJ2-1	TGTGCCAGCAGGAGGGACAGGGGTGGGTGGAATGAGCAGTTCTTC	CASRRDRGGWNEQFF
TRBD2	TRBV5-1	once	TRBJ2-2	TGCGCCAGCAGTAAGAATCCAGGGACTAGCGGGAACACCGGGGAGCTGTTTTTT	CASSKNPGTSGNTGELFF
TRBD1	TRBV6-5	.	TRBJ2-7	TGTGCCAGCAGTTTTCCCTCGACAGGGTCGAACGAGCAGTACTTC	CASSFPSTGSNEQYF
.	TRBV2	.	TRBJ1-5	TGTGCCAGCAGTGGGGACTCTTCCAATCAGCCCCAGCATTTT	CASSGDSSNQPQHF
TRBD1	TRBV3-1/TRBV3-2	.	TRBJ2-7	TGTGCCAGCAGCCAAGCTCCACGGGACAGCACCTACGAGCAGTACTTC	CASSQAPRDSTYEQYF
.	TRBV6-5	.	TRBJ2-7	TGTGCCAGCAGTAACGACAGATACGAGCAGTACTTC	CASSNDRYEQYF
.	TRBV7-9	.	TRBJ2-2	TGTGCCAGCAGCTTAGGCACGACAGGCACCGGGGAGCTGTTTTTT	CASSLGTTGTGELFF
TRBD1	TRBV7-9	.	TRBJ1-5	TGTGCCAGCAGCTCCGGACAGGTGAAGGCGGAGCCCCAGCATTTT	CASSSGQVKAEPQHF
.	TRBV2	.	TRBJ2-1	TGTGCCAGCAGGGGCATCGTATACAATGAGCAGTTCTTC	CASRGIVYNEQFF
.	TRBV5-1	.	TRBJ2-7	TGCGCCAGCAGCCCTGAATTAGCTGCTGTCTACGAGCAGTACTTC	CASSPELAAVYEQYF